The source of this T cell receptor (beta chain) is a study of T cell changes during pregnancy in multiple sclerosis. V was pared by 4 bases and J by 6 bases, with 2 bases of the junction left unmatched. CDR1 is MNHEY and CDR2 is SMNVEV in the germline V gene (reference sequence). The CDR3 consists of 13 residues. Here immunoSEQ multiplex PCR was the method, and the copy in TCRdb shows in-frame clones only, minus some. The sample lists more than 95,000 clones; roughly 92% were seen once. Sequenced here: peripheral blood, sampled after pregnancy. The chain uses TRBV27 and TRBJ2-2, with 7 bases identical to TRBD2. This sequence originates from a female donor with multiple sclerosis, enrolled in a pregnancy study. CDR3 loop: CASSSGLAGELFF. For the CDR3, the DNA is TGTGCCAGCAGTTCAGGACTAGCCGGGGAGCTGTTTTTT.